These 24 T cell receptor beta chains came from one sample sequenced in a study of cytomegalovirus exposure and HLA in healthy donors. PCR used 60 Vbeta primers and 13 Jbeta primers. Sequencing used immunoSEQ multiplex PCR; TCRdb keeps in-frame clones, though not all of them. The sample has some 150,000 clones, more than 80% seen once. Material for sequencing was PBMCs. The receptors derive from a woman aged 45 to 65 in good health and CMV-seronegative.

This sequence joins TRBV5-6 and TRBJ1-1; D remains unclear. The CDR3 spans 12 residues. V shed 2 bases and J shed 4 bases, with 6 bases lying between them. Germline V gives CDR1 SGHDT, CDR2 YYEEEE. DNA for the CDR3: TGTGCCAGCAGCTTTTACGGCACTGAAGCTTTCTTT. Encoded protein: CASSFYGTEAFF.

The chain carries TRBV7-2 and TRBJ2-1; 14 positions match TRBD2. V lost 5 bases and J lost 3; bases outside the gene matches: 3. There are 16 residues in the CDR3. Germline V CDR1 and CDR2: SGHTA, FQGNSA. As DNA, the CDR3 is TGTGCCAGCAGCGGGACTAGCGGGGGCAACTACAATGAGCAGTTCTTC. Protein sequence: CASSGTSGGNYNEQFF.

In this sample, this clone turned up a few times. The chain combines TRBV19 with TRBJ1-2; D gene ambiguous. The V end lost 1 base, the J end lost 2 bases, and 14 bases lay between the germline ends. Germline CDR1 LNHDA, CDR2 SQIVND (reference sequence). This CDR3 region has 16 residues. For the CDR3, the DNA is TGTGCCAGTAGTATAGTCGGGGAGATATCCAACTATGGCTACACCTTC. This sequence encodes CASSIVGEISNYGYTF.

Only a few counts were recorded for this clone. CDR3 DNA sequence: TGTGCCGTCAGGGGCTCGGTGAACACTGAAGCTTTCTTT. Amino acids: CAVRGSVNTEAFF. The chain has TRBV6-5 and TRBJ1-1, with a tentative D call TRBD1 (6 bases). V was shortened by 11 bases and J by 0 bases, with 13 bases between the two germline ends. This CDR3 is 13 amino acids long. The V gene's germline CDR1 is MNHEY and CDR2 SVGAGI.

V is TRBV14 and J is TRBJ2-3, with 10 nucleotides matching TRBD2. The CDR3 sequence is 16 residues long. In germline, CDR1 is SGHDN, CDR2 FVKESK. V was pared by 4 bases and J by 6 bases, with 10 bases of the junction left unmatched. This CDR3 reads CASSPGASGRLDTQYF. The CDR3, as DNA: TGTGCCAGCAGCCCCGGTGCTAGCGGGAGACTGGATACGCAGTATTTT.

J is TRBJ1-2 and V is TRBV7-2, with 8 bases fitting TRBD1. Germline V gene data show CDR1 as SGHTA and CDR2 as FQGNSA. The junction had 10 bases not matched to a gene; V was cut back by 8 bases and J by 11 bases. The CDR3 length is 12 residues. The CDR3 nucleotides are TGTGCCAGCGCCGCGGACAGGGCCCCATACACCTTC. It yields the protein CASAADRAPYTF. The whole variable domain, remainder taken from reference TRBV7-2 and TRBJ1-2, is GAGVSQSPSNKVTEKGKDVELRCDPISGHTALYWYRQSLGQGLEFLIYFQGNSAPDKSGLPSDRFSAERTGGSVSTLTIQRTQQEDSAVYLCASAADRAPYTFGSGTRLTVV.

The CDR3 region is CASRLDSLNTEAFF. Written as DNA, the CDR3 is TGTGCCAGCAGGTTAGACAGCCTGAACACTGAAGCTTTCTTT. The chain uses TRBV2 and TRBJ1-1, with TRBD1 as a possible D gene (5 bases). The CDR3 contains 14 residues. V lost 6 bases and J 0 bases, leaving 11 bases between the germline ends. Germline assignment: CDR1 SNHLY and CDR2 FYNNEI.

The gene calls are TRBV11-2 and TRBJ2-7, with D perhaps TRBD2 (7 bases). The germline V gene has CDR1 SGHAT and CDR2 FQNNGV. The V end was cut by 4 bases, the J end by 3 bases, with 13 bases between. This CDR3 comprises 14 residues. The CDR3, as DNA: TGTGCCAGCAGCTGGGGGGGGCGCAGCTACGAGCAGTACTTC. It encodes CASSWGGRSYEQYF.

The rearrangement links TRBV19 to TRBJ1-5; D might be TRBD1 (5 bases). Trimming pared 9 bases from V and 6 bases from J, leaving 15 bases between. CDR3 length: 13 amino acids. Germline V gives CDR1 LNHDA, CDR2 SQIVND (reference sequence). The CDR3 loop reads CASGRTTGQPQHF. The CDR3 DNA follows: TGTGCCAGCGGACGGACCACAGGTCAGCCCCAGCATTTT. Based on the CDR3 plus reference TRBV19 and TRBJ1-5, the full variable domain is DGGITQSPKYLFRKEGQNVTLSCEQNLNHDAMYWYRQDPGQGLRLIYYSQIVNDFQKGDIAEGYSVSREKKESFPLTVTSAQKNPTAFYLCASGRTTGQPQHFGDGTRLSIL.

J is TRBJ2-1 and V is TRBV13, with D possibly TRBD2 on 6 matching bases. Trimming took 8 bases from V and 5 from J, leaving 10 bases between them. CDR3 length: 12 amino acids. Germline loops: CDR1 PRHDT, CDR2 FYEKMQ (reference sequence). CDR3 residues: CASLAIHNEQFF. The CDR3 DNA reads TGTGCCAGCCTAGCGATTCACAATGAGCAGTTCTTC.

This clone was seen just once. V usage is TRBV19 and J usage is TRBJ2-3; 8 bases align to TRBD2. The CDR3 has 14 residues. Germline V gene data show CDR1 as LNHDA and CDR2 as SQIVND (reference sequence). The J segment lost 2 bases and the V segment lost 3 bases, leaving 1 base of the junction unmatched. The CDR3 nucleotides are TGTGCCAGTAGTATCGGGGGGGCCACAGATACGCAGTATTTT. It is translated as CASSIGGATDTQYF.

This clone showed up just once. This chain uses TRBV6-5 with TRBJ2-1, with D possibly being TRBD1 (5 bases). CDR3 length equals 15 residues. Germline CDR1 reads MNHEY; CDR2 reads SVGAGI. Trimming left V 6 bases short and J 9 bases short, with 21 bases between. The DNA of the CDR3 is TGTGCCAGCAGCCCCTTCCTCCCAGGGCAGGGTGAGCAGTTCTTC. It codes for CASSPFLPGQGEQFF.

This clone was seen more than once but under ten times. This chain joins TRBV2 and TRBJ2-7; 7 bases are a match to TRBD2. J was trimmed by 4 bases and V by 10 bases; bases with no gene match: 16. The CDR3 is 15 residues long. The germline gives CDR1 SNHLY, CDR2 FYNNEI. CDR3 protein: CAILPSAGVFYEQYF. The CDR3 DNA follows: TGTGCCATCCTGCCGTCGGCGGGAGTTTTTTACGAGCAGTACTTC.

This clone showed up just a few times. The chain uses TRBV19 and TRBJ2-3, with a possible D match to TRBD2 (6 bases). Germline loops: CDR1 LNHDA, CDR2 SQIVND (reference sequence). This CDR3 is built from 15 residues. Trimming stripped 6 bases from V and 2 bases from J, with 15 bases between. This CDR3 reads CASSPQRVLTDTQYF. For the CDR3, the DNA is TGTGCCAGTAGCCCTCAGCGGGTTCTCACAGATACGCAGTATTTT.

CDR3 protein: CASSLGGQGNGYTF. The CDR3 DNA follows: TGTGCCAGCAGCTTAGGGGGACAGGGAAATGGCTACACCTTC. The chain links TRBV7-9 to TRBJ1-2; 9 bases fit TRBD1. The junction had 3 bases not matched to a gene; V was cut back by 1 base and J by 6 bases. The CDR3 has 14 amino acids. Germline assignment: CDR1 SEHNR and CDR2 FQNEAQ (reference sequence).

Here the CDR3 DNA reads TGTGCCAGCAGCTCTTCCGGGACAACCACAGATACGCAGTATTTT. Its translation is CASSSSGTTTDTQYF. The chain joins TRBV7-2 to TRBJ2-3; D perhaps matches TRBD1 (6 bases). This CDR3 is built from 15 residues. V shed 4 bases and J shed 2 bases, with 13 bases lying between them. CDR1 is SGHTA, CDR2 FQGNSA, per germline. The full variable domain, in which reference TRBV7-2 and TRBJ2-3 provide the parts outside the CDR3, is GAGVSQSPSNKVTEKGKDVELRCDPISGHTALYWYRQSLGQGLEFLIYFQGNSAPDKSGLPSDRFSAERTGGSVSTLTIQRTQQEDSAVYLCASSSSGTTTDTQYFGPGTRLTVL.

V usage is TRBV29-1 and J usage is TRBJ2-1; 7 bases match TRBD2. Germline trimming cut 7 bases from V and 8 bases from J; bases unmatched to any gene: 8. CDR1 and CDR2 (germline): SQVTM, ANQGSEA. The CDR3 contains 12 residues. The CDR3: CSADHSGDEQFF. The CDR3 DNA follows: TGCAGCGCTGATCACAGCGGGGATGAGCAGTTCTTC.

A word on this clone: Relative to the germline gene, one junction end is altered; a read error may explain this. The chain uses TRBV7-9 and TRBJ2-2; 7 nucleotides line up with TRBD2. The CDR3 is 16 residues long. The germline CDR1 and CDR2 sequences are SEHNR and FQNEAQ (reference sequence). The DNA of the CDR3 is TGTTCCAGCAGCTTAAATAGCGGGCGAAACACCGGGGAGCTGTTTTTT. It yields the protein CSSSLNSGRNTGELFF. The variable domain in full, with the rest retrieved from reference TRBV7-9 and TRBJ2-2, is DTGVSQNPRHKITKRGQNVTFRCDPISEHNRLYWYRQTLGQGPEFLTYFQNEAQLEKSRLLSDRFSAERPKGSFSTLEIQRTEQGDSAMYLCSSSLNSGRNTGELFFGEGSRLTVL.

CDR3 sequence (DNA): TGTGCCAGCAGCCGGGACAGGGTTTCCGGGGCCAACGTCCTGACTTTC. This gives the protein CASSRDRVSGANVLTF. The chain uses TRBV2 and TRBJ2-6, with TRBD1 matching 9 bases. The ends lost 6 bases at V and 4 bases at J; junction bases unmatched: 7. The CDR3 totals 16 residues. Looked up from germline, CDR1 is SNHLY and CDR2 is FYNNEI.

V and J are TRBV4-3 and TRBJ1-2, with no clear D. Deletions cut 0 bases from V and 5 bases from J, with 16 bases between. This CDR3 is built from 16 residues. Germline loops: CDR1 LGHNA, CDR2 YSLEER. The CDR3 nucleotides are TGCGCCAGCAGCCAAGAAGGCCCCCTCGACATATATGGCTACACCTTC. This sequence encodes CASSQEGPLDIYGYTF.

The V call is TRBV2, the J call TRBJ2-5; the D gene is possibly TRBD1 (6 bases). Trimming took off 5 bases at V and 4 bases at J, with 14 bases between the two ends. The CDR3 runs 14 residues. Germline V CDR1 and CDR2: SNHLY, FYNNEI. CDR3 nucleotide sequence: TGTGCCAGCAGTATGGGGGCTCGGGGAGAGACCCAGTACTTC. Its protein is CASSMGARGETQYF.

This clone was picked up a small number of times. The chain links TRBV7-9 to TRBJ2-3; 7 bases are a match to TRBD1. CDR1 SEHNR and CDR2 FQNEAQ come from the germline V gene (reference sequence). The CDR3 is 16 amino acids. The J segment lost 0 bases and the V segment lost 5 bases, leaving 8 bases of the junction unmatched. This CDR3 is CASSRRGTESTDTQYF. The DNA for the CDR3 is TGTGCCAGCAGCCGGCGAGGGACAGAGAGCACAGATACGCAGTATTTT.

The gene calls are TRBV29-1 and TRBJ2-2; TRBD1 is a possible D gene (6 bases). CDR1 SQVTM and CDR2 ANQGSEA come from the germline V gene. V lost 4 bases and J lost 0, with 15 bases in between. This CDR3 is built from 16 residues. The CDR3 DNA reads TGCAGCGTTGTAACAGGGCGTGATGCGAACACCGGGGAGCTGTTTTTT. Its translation: CSVVTGRDANTGELFF.

The count of this clone is one. The chain has TRBV7-9 and TRBJ2-6; 9 nucleotides match TRBD1. The CDR3 has 15 amino acids. Germline V gene sequence: CDR1 SEHNR, CDR2 FQNEAQ (reference sequence). The ends lost 5 bases at V and 6 bases at J; junction bases unmatched: 5. The CDR3 loop is CASSLQGAEANVLTF. CDR3 coding DNA: TGTGCCAGCAGCCTACAGGGGGCGGAGGCCAACGTCCTGACTTTC.